The rows below give T cell receptor beta chains drawn from one sample of a study of T-cell memory formation after mild COVID-19. MiXCR, applied by TCRdb to the 5' RACE reads, yields one record per CDR3 protein. In the table there are 90,000 to 120,000 distinct CDR3 sequences, 8.5% to 14% of which are singletons. Material for sequencing was PBMCs or a T cell subset sorted from them (not recorded which). These receptors were obtained from a man younger than 35 who had mild COVID-19 (a few samples of this study predate the infection). Cell type and time point are not known. Both conserved end residues are part of each CDR3. D genes are given only for firm matches. Only some rows state a clone size, as once, few, many or a class for expanded clones.

TRBJ2-5	once	TRBV7-9	TRBD1	TGTGCCAGCAGCATGCAGGGGGCGCGTGAGACCCAGTACTTC	CASSMQGARETQYF
TRBJ2-1	.	TRBV7-6	.	TGTGCCAGCAGCCCATACGGACCCTCGACTGGCCATGAGCAGTTCTTC	CASSPYGPSTGHEQFF
TRBJ2-2	.	TRBV7-9	.	TGTGCCAGCAGCTTACTTGAAAGGGCCACCGGGGAGCTGTTTTTT	CASSLLERATGELFF
TRBJ1-1	few	TRBV19	.	TGTGCCAGTAGTACAGGGTCGGGCACTGAAGCTTTCTTT	CASSTGSGTEAFF
TRBJ2-5	.	TRBV5-6	.	TGTGCCAGCAGCCCAGGATACGGAGAGACCCAGTACTTC	CASSPGYGETQYF
TRBJ1-6	many	TRBV4-3	TRBD1	TGCGCCAGCAGTTCCGGGACAGGGTATCCACCCCTCCACTTT	CASSSGTGYPPLHF
TRBJ1-2	few	TRBV6-5	.	TGTGCCAGCAGTTACGGGGTGGGATATGGCTACACCTTC	CASSYGVGYGYTF
TRBJ1-1	few	TRBV11-2	.	TGTGCCAGCAGCTTAGGAGAGGGCTTCGGCACTTTCTTT	CASSLGEGFGTFF
TRBJ2-2	.	TRBV5-1	TRBD2	TGCGCCAGCAGCTCAGAATTGGGACTAGCTTCCGGGGAGCTGTTTTTT	CASSSELGLASGELFF
TRBJ2-3	many	TRBV6-2/TRBV6-3	.	TGTGCCAGCAGTTACTCTACTACGCAGTATTTT	CASSYSTTQYF
TRBJ1-5	few	TRBV4-1	TRBD1	TGCGCCAGCAGCCAAGGACAGGGGAATTGGCCCCAGCATTTT	CASSQGQGNWPQHF
TRBJ2-3	few	TRBV27	.	TGTGCCAGCAGTTTAGTGGGTCTCCTGACAGATACGCAGTATTTT	CASSLVGLLTDTQYF
TRBJ1-1	.	TRBV20-1	.	TGCAGTGCTAGCGGGTCGTCCATAGGGCTTTACACTGAAGCTTTCTTT	CSASGSSIGLYTEAFF
TRBJ2-1	few	TRBV7-6	.	TGTGCCAGCAGCCTCCGACAGCACAATGAGCAGTTCTTC	CASSLRQHNEQFF
TRBJ1-2	.	TRBV6-6	.	TGTGCCAGCACCCCACGAGGGGGGGGCCTCTATGGCTACACCTTC	CASTPRGGGLYGYTF
TRBJ2-5	.	TRBV7-2	TRBD2	TGTGCCAGCAGTGCCCACGGGGGGGCCCAAGAGACCCAGTACTTC	CASSAHGGAQETQYF
TRBJ1-2	.	TRBV7-6	.	TGTGCCAGCAGCTTAGAAGGAATGGGGATTCGTGGCTACACCTTC	CASSLEGMGIRGYTF
TRBJ2-7	.	TRBV7-7	TRBD1	TGTGCCAGCAGCTTCGGACAGGGCACATCCTACGAGCAGTACTTC	CASSFGQGTSYEQYF
TRBJ2-1	few	TRBV6-6	TRBD2	TGTGCCAGCATGCCACTAGCGGACAACTACAATGAGCAGTTCTTC	CASMPLADNYNEQFF
TRBJ1-5	.	TRBV5-6	.	TGTGCCAGCAGCGGGGCAGGGGGCAATCAGCCCCAGCATTTT	CASSGAGGNQPQHF
TRBJ1-1	many	TRBV7-2	.	TGTGCCAGCAGTTATGGGCCCACAAGAGAAGCTTTCTTT	CASSYGPTREAFF
TRBJ2-2	many	TRBV5-4	.	TGTGCCAGCAGTACCCCAGTAGTCAACACCGGGGAGCTGTTTTTT	CASSTPVVNTGELFF
TRBJ2-7	few	TRBV7-6	.	TGTGCCAGCAGCTTCGGGTCGGCAGACTACGAGCAGTACTTC	CASSFGSADYEQYF
TRBJ2-4	.	TRBV4-1	TRBD2	TGCGCCAGCAGCCAAGAGTCCGGGGCGGGGGGTAAAAACATTCAGTACTTC	CASSQESGAGGKNIQYF
TRBJ1-1	.	TRBV7-9	.	TGTGCCAGCAGCTCGACCATTCCCGGGCACCACACTGAAGCTTTCTTT	CASSSTIPGHHTEAFF
TRBJ2-2	.	TRBV4-1	.	TGCGCCAGCAGCCCGAATCCCGACTGGGGGGAGCTGTTTTTT	CASSPNPDWGELFF
TRBJ2-1	many	TRBV27	TRBD2	TGTGCCAGCTCCTCTAGCGGGGACAATGAGCAGTTCTTC	CASSSSGDNEQFF
TRBJ2-5	.	TRBV7-2	TRBD2	TGTGCCAGCAGCGGGACTAGCGGGGGGGCAGGAGAGACCCAGTACTTC	CASSGTSGGAGETQYF
TRBJ2-1	.	TRBV30	TRBD2	TGTGCCTGGAGCTCCGGGACTAGGTCCCCGCATGAGCAGTTCTTC	CAWSSGTRSPHEQFF